Each of the 25 T cell receptor beta chains below was sequenced from the same sample in a study of blood T cell repertoires in COVID-19. Sequencing used immunoSEQ multiplex PCR; TCRdb keeps in-frame clones, though not all of them. The sample has more than 150,000 clones, more than 80% seen once; the top ten hold about 2.8%. The sample was peripheral blood. The receptors stem from a man aged 60-69 years with acute or convalescent COVID-19.

The rearrangement joins TRBV5-1 to TRBJ2-3; tentative D call: TRBD1 (5 bases). The germline V gene has CDR1 SGHRS and CDR2 YFSETQ. CDR3 size: 15 residues. Trimming removed 2 bases from V and 3 bases from J, with 13 bases in between. The CDR3 DNA is TGCGCCAGCAGCTTCTCAGCAGGGCGGACAGATACGCAGTATTTT. Its translation: CASSFSAGRTDTQYF.

The CDR3 is CASSPPTGTAETQYF. The CDR3 DNA reads TGTGCCAGCAGCCCCCCTACCGGGACAGCAGAGACCCAGTACTTC. This chain links TRBV7-6 with TRBJ2-5; TRBD1 matches at 7 bases. The CDR3 is 15 amino acids. Germline V gene lookup returns CDR1 SGHVS and CDR2 FNYEAQ. V lost 5 bases, J lost 4 bases, and 10 bases stayed unmatched.

V gene TRBV27 combines with J gene TRBJ1-5, with 8 nucleotides matching TRBD1. V trimming: 5 bases; J trimming: 5 bases; junction bases outside the gene matches: 5. The CDR3 is 14 residues long. The V gene's germline CDR1 is MNHEY and CDR2 SMNVEV (reference sequence). The CDR3 coding sequence is TGTGCCAGCAGTCGAGAGACAGGGGATCAGCCCCAGCATTTT. Translation: CASSRETGDQPQHF.

The chain joins TRBV4-1 to TRBJ1-6; D gene ambiguous. The CDR3 runs to 15 residues. The V and J ends lost 1 base and 7 bases respectively, with 11 bases between them. The germline V gene encodes CDR1 MGHRA and CDR2 YSYEKL. In DNA form, the CDR3 reads TGCGCCAGCAGCCAAGTAGGCGGGAGGAATTCACCCCTCCACTTT. Residues: CASSQVGGRNSPLHF.

This clone was seen a few times. The rearrangement uses TRBV2 and TRBJ1-5, with 8 bases matching TRBD1. The V segment lost 4 bases and the J segment 3 bases; nucleotides outside the gene matches: 2. The V gene's germline CDR1 is SNHLY and CDR2 FYNNEI. The CDR3 is 14 residues long. The CDR3 here is CASSGDRPNQPQHF. CDR3 nucleotides: TGTGCCAGCAGTGGGGACAGGCCCAATCAGCCCCAGCATTTT.

This clone was seen once. The V gene is TRBV24-1, the J gene TRBJ1-1, with 9 bases matching TRBD1. V trimming: 2 bases; J trimming: 4 bases; junction bases outside the gene matches: 7. Germline CDR1 KGHDR, CDR2 SFDVKD. The CDR3 is 16 amino acids. CDR3 residues: CATSDSGTGLFTEAFF. In nucleotides, the CDR3 is TGTGCCACCAGTGATTCCGGGACAGGGTTGTTCACTGAAGCTTTCTTT.

The gene calls are TRBV11-2 and TRBJ1-1, with D perhaps TRBD1 (6 bases). CDR1 and CDR2 from the germline V gene are SGHAT and FQNNGV. This CDR3 is built from 16 residues. V lost 1 base and J lost 0, with 12 bases in between. The CDR3 sequence: CASSLGGHLMNTEAFF. Written as DNA, the CDR3 is TGTGCCAGCAGCTTAGGGGGACACCTAATGAACACTGAAGCTTTCTTT. The complete variable domain, with remaining parts taken from reference TRBV11-2 and TRBJ1-1, reads EAGVAQSPRYKIIEKRQSVAFWCNPISGHATLYWYQQILGQGPKLLIQFQNNGVVDDSQLPKDRFSAERLKGVDSTLKIQPAKLEDSAVYLCASSLGGHLMNTEAFFGQGTRLTVV.

This chain connects TRBV7-3 to TRBJ2-1; D may be TRBD2 (6 bases). This CDR3 has 15 amino acids. Germline CDR1 SGHTA, CDR2 FQGTGA. With 3 bases removed from V and 1 base from J, the gap between germline ends came to 10 bases. CDR3 in amino acids: CASSFRDSSYNEQFF. The CDR3, as DNA: TGTGCCAGCAGCTTCCGGGACTCTTCCTACAATGAGCAGTTCTTC.

V is TRBV2 and J is TRBJ1-6; D call uncertain. Germline lookup yields CDR1 SNHLY and CDR2 FYNNEI. The CDR3 has 13 residues. Trimming took 1 base from V and 9 from J, leaving 7 bases between them. The CDR3 coding sequence is TGTGCCAGCAGTGAAGATCGCGGTTCACCCCTCCACTTT. Translation gives CASSEDRGSPLHF.

The V call is TRBV10-3, the J call TRBJ1-5; 8 positions match TRBD1. This CDR3 region has 14 residues. The ends lost 4 bases at V and 4 bases at J; junction bases unmatched: 3. The V gene's germline CDR1 is ENHRY and CDR2 SYGVKD. The CDR3 DNA reads as TGTGCCATCAGTGGAGACAGGGGAAATCAGCCCCAGCATTTT. Its translation: CAISGDRGNQPQHF.

The chain joins TRBV5-6 to TRBJ1-4; D may be TRBD1 (6 bases). Germline V CDR1 and CDR2: SGHDT, YYEEEE. CDR3 length: 14 amino acids. V gave up 6 bases and J gave up 5 bases, with 14 bases separating them. Here the CDR3 reads CASTLRGYNEKLFF. The CDR3 DNA reads TGTGCCAGCACCCTCAGGGGTTACAATGAAAAACTGTTTTTT.

V and J are TRBV7-9 and TRBJ2-1, with 10 bases that match TRBD1. Germline V gives CDR1 SEHNR, CDR2 FQNEAQ (reference sequence). V gave up 5 bases and J gave up 9 bases; unmatched junction bases: 10. CDR3 length equals 15 residues. The CDR3 DNA sequence: TGTGCCAGCAGCCCCAAGGACAGGGGGGGGGTTGAGCAGTTCTTC. It is translated as CASSPKDRGGVEQFF.

The rearrangement links TRBV2 to TRBJ1-6, with D tentatively TRBD1 (5 bases). Deletions cut 3 bases from V and 9 bases from J, with 15 bases between. CDR3 size: 15 residues. Germline CDR1 and CDR2: SNHLY and FYNNEI. CDR3 region: CASSDDSGGVSPLHF. For the CDR3, the DNA is TGTGCCAGCAGTGACGACTCCGGGGGGGTTTCACCCCTCCACTTT.

The chain is built from TRBV15 and TRBJ1-5; no clear D gene. V lost 0 bases to trimming and J lost 0 bases, with 3 bases between them. The CDR3 is made up of 14 amino acids. Germline V gives CDR1 LNHNV, CDR2 YYDKDF (reference sequence). The CDR3 sequence is CATSRDNSNQPQHF. The CDR3 DNA follows: TGTGCCACCAGCAGAGATAATAGCAATCAGCCCCAGCATTTT.

The chain employs TRBV5-1 and TRBJ2-2, with no clear D. V was pared by 0 bases and J by 1 base, with 4 bases between. Germline V gene lookup returns CDR1 SGHRS and CDR2 YFSETQ. The CDR3 runs to 14 residues. CDR3 region: CASSLALNTGELFF. The DNA for the CDR3 is TGCGCCAGCAGCTTGGCCTTGAACACCGGGGAGCTGTTTTTT.

This clone has more than one count but fewer than ten. The chain uses TRBV27 and TRBJ1-2; tentatively, D is TRBD1 (5 bases). The CDR3 consists of 13 residues. Germline V lookup: CDR1 MNHEY, CDR2 SMNVEV (reference sequence). The V end lost 3 bases, the J end lost 3 bases, and 8 bases lay between the germline ends. The CDR3 loop is CASSLKGDYGYTF. The DNA of the CDR3 is TGTGCCAGCAGTTTGAAAGGGGACTATGGCTACACCTTC.

V and J are TRBV5-1 and TRBJ2-1, with TRBD1 matching 9 bases. Trimming removed 4 bases from V and 1 base from J; junction bases left unmatched: 18. The germline CDR1 and CDR2 sequences are SGHRS and YFSETQ. CDR3 length: 20 amino acids. Here the CDR3 reads CASSQMGTGFVEGSYNEQFF. The CDR3 DNA reads TGCGCCAGCAGCCAGATGGGGACAGGGTTCGTAGAGGGGTCCTACAATGAGCAGTTCTTC.

This rearrangement joins TRBV6-5 to TRBJ1-4; D not resolved. Between the trimmed V and J ends, which lost 7 bases and 4 bases, there was a span of 10 bases. CDR1 is MNHEY, CDR2 SVGAGI, per germline. The CDR3 is made up of 13 amino acids. CDR3 sequence reads: CASIFSSNEKLFF. In nucleotides, the CDR3 is TGTGCCAGCATATTTTCGAGTAATGAAAAACTGTTTTTT.

The chain has TRBV27 and TRBJ1-5; TRBD1 might be the D (5 bases). V lost 2 bases to trimming and J lost 3 bases, with 14 bases between them. The CDR3 extends over 16 amino acids. Germline assignment: CDR1 MNHEY and CDR2 SMNVEV (reference sequence). CDR3 residues: CASSLMYRGSNQPQHF. The CDR3, as DNA: TGTGCCAGCAGTTTAATGTATAGGGGCTCCAATCAGCCCCAGCATTTT.

In DNA, the CDR3 is TGTGCCAGCAGTGAAAGCGCTAGCGGGGGAACCTACGAGCAGTACTTC. It yields the protein CASSESASGGTYEQYF. The chain combines TRBV2 with TRBJ2-7, with 10 positions matching TRBD2. V was clipped by 2 bases and J by 2 bases; unmatched bases: 6. Germline V lookup: CDR1 SNHLY, CDR2 FYNNEI. This CDR3 is built from 16 residues.

The chain combines TRBV19 with TRBJ1-1; TRBD1 matches at 11 bases. CDR3 length: 16 amino acids. Unmatched junction bases numbered 5, after V lost 5 bases and J lost 0 bases. Germline V gives CDR1 LNHDA, CDR2 SQIVND (reference sequence). This CDR3 is CASSSRTGGMNTEAFF. Written as DNA, the CDR3 is TGTGCCAGTAGTTCCCGGACAGGGGGCATGAACACTGAAGCTTTCTTT. Drawing the rest from reference TRBV19 and TRBJ1-1, the complete variable domain is DGGITQSPKYLFRKEGQNVTLSCEQNLNHDAMYWYRQDPGQGLRLIYYSQIVNDFQKGDIAEGYSVSREKKESFPLTVTSAQKNPTAFYLCASSSRTGGMNTEAFFGQGTRLTVV.

The chain joins TRBV10-3 to TRBJ2-7; TRBD2 matches at 9 bases. V was pared by 3 bases and J by 5 bases, with 14 bases of the junction left unmatched. CDR1 and CDR2 (germline): ENHRY, SYGVKD. The CDR3 contains 17 residues. DNA for the CDR3: TGTGCCATCAGTGACCCGAGCTTTAGCGGGGGCCTTAACGAGCAGTACTTC. Its protein is CAISDPSFSGGLNEQYF.

The J gene is TRBJ2-1, the V gene TRBV27, with 8 nucleotides matching TRBD2. V dropped 8 bases and J dropped 6; count of bases not matched to a gene: 15. The CDR3 loop spans 16 amino acids. Germline CDR1 and CDR2: MNHEY and SMNVEV (reference sequence). CDR3 amino acids: CASRESLPGGGNEQFF. The DNA of the CDR3 is TGTGCCAGCCGCGAAAGCCTGCCGGGGGGGGGCAATGAGCAGTTCTTC.

The V gene is TRBV15, the J gene TRBJ2-7; possibly TRBD1 for D (5 bases). This CDR3 spans 13 amino acids. Trimming left V 5 bases short and J 2 bases short, with 10 bases between. Germline V gene sequence: CDR1 LNHNV, CDR2 YYDKDF (reference sequence). CDR3 residues: CATSGQTPYEQYF. The DNA for the CDR3 is TGTGCCACCAGCGGACAAACCCCCTACGAGCAGTACTTC.

The rearrangement links TRBV2 to TRBJ2-1; 10 bases match TRBD1. V gave up 7 bases and J gave up 9 bases; unmatched junction bases: 6. The CDR3 extends over 13 amino acids. From germline, CDR1 is SNHLY and CDR2 FYNNEI. The CDR3 DNA follows: TGTGCCAGCAAGGGGACAGGGGTTAGTGAGCAGTTCTTC. The encoded protein is CASKGTGVSEQFF.